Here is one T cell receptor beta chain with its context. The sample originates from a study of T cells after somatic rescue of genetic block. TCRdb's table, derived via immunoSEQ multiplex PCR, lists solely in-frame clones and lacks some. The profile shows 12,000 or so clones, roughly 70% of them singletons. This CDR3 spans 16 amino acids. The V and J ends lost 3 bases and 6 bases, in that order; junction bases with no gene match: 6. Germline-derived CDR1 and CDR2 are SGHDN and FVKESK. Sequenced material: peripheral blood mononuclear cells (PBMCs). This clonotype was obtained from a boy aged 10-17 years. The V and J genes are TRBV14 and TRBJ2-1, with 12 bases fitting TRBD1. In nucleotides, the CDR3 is TGTGCCAGCAGCCACCTAGGGACAGGGGGCGGCAATGAGCAGTTCTTC. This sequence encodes CASSHLGTGGGNEQFF.